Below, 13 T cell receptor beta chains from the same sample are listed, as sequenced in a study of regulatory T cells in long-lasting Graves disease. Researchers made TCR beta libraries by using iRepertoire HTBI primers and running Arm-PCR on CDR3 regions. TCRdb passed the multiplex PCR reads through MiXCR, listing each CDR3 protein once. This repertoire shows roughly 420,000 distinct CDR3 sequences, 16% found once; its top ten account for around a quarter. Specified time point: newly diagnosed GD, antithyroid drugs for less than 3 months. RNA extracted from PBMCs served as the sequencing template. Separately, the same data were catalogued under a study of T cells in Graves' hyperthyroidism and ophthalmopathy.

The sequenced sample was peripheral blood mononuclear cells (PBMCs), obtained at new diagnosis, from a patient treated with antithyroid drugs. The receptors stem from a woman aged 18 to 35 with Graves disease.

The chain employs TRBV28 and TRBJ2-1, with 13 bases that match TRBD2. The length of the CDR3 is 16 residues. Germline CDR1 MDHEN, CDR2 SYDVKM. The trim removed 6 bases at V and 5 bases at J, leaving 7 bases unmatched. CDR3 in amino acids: CASRRTSGSTHNEQFF. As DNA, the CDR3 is TGTGCCAGCAGGCGGACTAGCGGGAGTACCCACAATGAGCAGTTCTTC.

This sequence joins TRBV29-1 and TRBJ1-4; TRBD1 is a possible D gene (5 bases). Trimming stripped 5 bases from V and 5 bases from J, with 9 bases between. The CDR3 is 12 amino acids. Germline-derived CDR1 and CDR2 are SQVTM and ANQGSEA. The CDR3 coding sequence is TGCAGCGTTTCGGGGCCGAATGAAAAACTGTTTTTT. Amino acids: CSVSGPNEKLFF.

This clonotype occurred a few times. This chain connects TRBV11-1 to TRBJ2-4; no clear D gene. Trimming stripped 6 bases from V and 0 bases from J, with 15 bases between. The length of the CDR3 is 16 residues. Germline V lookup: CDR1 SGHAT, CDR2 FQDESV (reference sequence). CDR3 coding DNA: TGTGCCAGCAGTTACGGACGTGAGCTAGCCAAAAACATTCAGTACTTC. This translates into CASSYGRELAKNIQYF. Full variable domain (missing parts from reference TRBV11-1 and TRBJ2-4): EAEVAQSPRYKITEKSQAVAFWCDPISGHATLYWYRQILGQGPELLVQFQDESVVDDSQLPKDRFSAERLKGVDSTLKIQPAELGDSAMYLCASSYGRELAKNIQYFGAGTRLSVL.

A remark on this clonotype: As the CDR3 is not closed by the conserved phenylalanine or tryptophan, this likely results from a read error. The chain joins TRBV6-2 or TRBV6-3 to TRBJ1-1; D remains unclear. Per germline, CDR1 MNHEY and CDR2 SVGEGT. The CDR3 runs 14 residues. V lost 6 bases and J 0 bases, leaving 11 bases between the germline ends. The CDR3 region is CASRQGLLNTEAFL. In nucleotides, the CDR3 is TGTGCCAGCAGGCAAGGGCTACTGAACACTGAAGCTTTCCTT.

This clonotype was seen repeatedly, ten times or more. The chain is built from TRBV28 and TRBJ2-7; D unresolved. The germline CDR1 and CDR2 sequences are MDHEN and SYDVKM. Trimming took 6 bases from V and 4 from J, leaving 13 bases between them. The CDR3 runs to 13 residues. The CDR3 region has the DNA TGTGCCAGCAGAGTCAAGAATTCTTACGAGCAGTACTTC. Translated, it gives CASRVKNSYEQYF.

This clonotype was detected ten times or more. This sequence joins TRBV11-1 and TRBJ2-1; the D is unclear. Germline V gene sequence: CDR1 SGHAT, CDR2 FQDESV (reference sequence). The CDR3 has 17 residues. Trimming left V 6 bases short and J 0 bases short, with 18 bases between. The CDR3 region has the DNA TGTGCCAGCAGTCAAAAGGACGGAATAAGCTCCTACAATGAGCAGTTCTTC. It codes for CASSQKDGISSYNEQFF.

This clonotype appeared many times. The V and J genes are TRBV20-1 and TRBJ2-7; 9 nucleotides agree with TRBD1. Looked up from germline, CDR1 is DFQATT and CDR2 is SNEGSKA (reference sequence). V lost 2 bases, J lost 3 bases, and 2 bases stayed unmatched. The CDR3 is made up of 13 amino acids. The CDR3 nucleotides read TGCAGTGCTAGATGGGACAGGGACTACGAGCAGTACTTC. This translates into CSARWDRDYEQYF.

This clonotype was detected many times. The CDR3 region is CASSLSDPGYGEQFF. The DNA of the CDR3 is TGTGCCAGCAGTTTAAGCGACCCCGGTTACGGTGAGCAGTTCTTC. This rearrangement joins TRBV27 to TRBJ2-1; no reliable D call. CDR3 length: 15 residues. V was clipped by 2 bases and J by 9 bases, with 17 bases between them. The germline CDR1 and CDR2 sequences are MNHEY and SMNVEV (reference sequence).

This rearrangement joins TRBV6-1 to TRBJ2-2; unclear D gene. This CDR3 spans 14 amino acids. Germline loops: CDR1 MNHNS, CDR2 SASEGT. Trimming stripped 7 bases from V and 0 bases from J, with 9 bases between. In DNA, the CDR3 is TGTGCCAGCATAGAAGGATCGAACACCGGGGAGCTGTTTTTT. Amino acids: CASIEGSNTGELFF.

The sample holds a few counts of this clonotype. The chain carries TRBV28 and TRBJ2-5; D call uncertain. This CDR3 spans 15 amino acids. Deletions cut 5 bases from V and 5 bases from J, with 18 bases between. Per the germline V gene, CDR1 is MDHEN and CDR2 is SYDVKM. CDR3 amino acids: CASSERLVPQETQYF. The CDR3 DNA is TGTGCCAGCAGTGAAAGACTGGTCCCCCAGGAGACCCAGTACTTC.

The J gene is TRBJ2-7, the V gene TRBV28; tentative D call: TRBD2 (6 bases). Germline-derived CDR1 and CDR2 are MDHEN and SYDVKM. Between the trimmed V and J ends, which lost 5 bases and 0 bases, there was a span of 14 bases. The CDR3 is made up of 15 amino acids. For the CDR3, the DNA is TGTGCCAGCAGTCAGAGGGTAGCGGTCTCCTACGAGCAGTACTTC. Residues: CASSQRVAVSYEQYF.

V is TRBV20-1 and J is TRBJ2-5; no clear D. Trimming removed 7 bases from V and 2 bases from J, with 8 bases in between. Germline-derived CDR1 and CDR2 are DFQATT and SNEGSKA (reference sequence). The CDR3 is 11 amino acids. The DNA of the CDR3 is TGCAGTGGGCGCGGACAAGAGACCCAGTACTTC. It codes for CSGRGQETQYF.

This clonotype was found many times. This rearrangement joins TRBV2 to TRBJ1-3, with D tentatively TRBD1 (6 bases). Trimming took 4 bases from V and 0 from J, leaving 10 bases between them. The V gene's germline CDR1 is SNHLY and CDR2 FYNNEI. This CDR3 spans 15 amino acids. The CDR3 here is CASSGGPRSGNTIYF. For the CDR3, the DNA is TGTGCCAGCAGTGGGGGGCCCCGCTCTGGAAACACCATATATTTT.